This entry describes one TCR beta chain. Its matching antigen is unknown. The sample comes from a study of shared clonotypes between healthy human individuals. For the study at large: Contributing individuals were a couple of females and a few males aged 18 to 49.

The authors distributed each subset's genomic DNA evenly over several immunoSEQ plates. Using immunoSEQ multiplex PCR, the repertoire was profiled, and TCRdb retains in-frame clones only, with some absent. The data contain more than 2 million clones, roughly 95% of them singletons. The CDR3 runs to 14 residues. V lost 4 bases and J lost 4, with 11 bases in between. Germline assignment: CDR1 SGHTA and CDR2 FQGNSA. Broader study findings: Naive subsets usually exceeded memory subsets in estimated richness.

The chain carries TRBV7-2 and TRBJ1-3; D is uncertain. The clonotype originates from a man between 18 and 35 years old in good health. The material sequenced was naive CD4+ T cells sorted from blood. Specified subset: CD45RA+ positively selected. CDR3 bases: TGTGCCAGCAGCTATCGGTTGGGAGGAAACACCATATATTTT. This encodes CASSYRLGGNTIYF.